The T cell receptor (beta chain) described here comes from a study of tissue T cells after allogeneic stem cell transplantation. Study-wide results and limits: Only a limited share of tissue TCRs appeared in blood or spleen. Limitations included a small, clinically heterogeneous cohort and limited sampling depth.

Remarks on this clone: Its antigen is unidentified. The genes are named according to mouse. The read is 1 residue too short to cover the CDR3 end, so that end is filled in from the germline J gene.

CDR3 sequences, V/J genes, frequencies and template counts came from survey-depth TCRbeta sequencing. The protocol was immunoSEQ multiplex PCR, while the TCRdb copy is restricted to in-frame clones and leaves out a portion. This table holds roughly 4,700 clones, around 45% found once. V lost 3 bases and J lost 5, with 7 bases in between. CDR3 length: 12 residues. CDR1 SNHLY and CDR2 FYNGKV come from the germline V gene (reference sequence). Time point meaning: mouse harvest day 14 after allogeneic transplant. Each mouse received 10^7 T-cell-depleted marrow cells plus 10^6 splenic CD5+ T cells by tail vein. B6 (H2b) cells into BALB/c (H2d) mice; tissues taken at day 7 or 14.

The clonotype was recovered from a female BALB/c mouse given C57BL/6 T cells with graft-versus-host disease after an allogeneic hematopoietic cell transplant. The rearrangement joins TRBV3 to TRBJ1-1; D not resolved. The sample taken for sequencing was gut tissue. Incomplete CDR3 DNA: TGTGCCAGCAGCTTCTTACAAACAGAAGTCTTC. Amino acid sequence: CASSFLQTEVF. The full CDR3 sequence reads CASSFLQTEVFF.